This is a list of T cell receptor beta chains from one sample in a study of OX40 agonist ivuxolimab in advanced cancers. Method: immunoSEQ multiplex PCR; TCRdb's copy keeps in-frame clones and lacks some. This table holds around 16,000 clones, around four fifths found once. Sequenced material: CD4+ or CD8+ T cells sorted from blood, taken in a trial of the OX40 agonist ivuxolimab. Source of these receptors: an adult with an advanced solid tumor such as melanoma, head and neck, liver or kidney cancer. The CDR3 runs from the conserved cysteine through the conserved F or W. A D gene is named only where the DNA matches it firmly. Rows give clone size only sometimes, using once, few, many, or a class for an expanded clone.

CASSPGTGTEAFF | TGTGCCAGCAGCCCCGGGACAGGGACTGAAGCTTTCTTT | . | TRBD1 | TRBJ1-1 | TRBV5-4 | 13
CASSMGESQDEQYF | TGTGCCAGCTCAATGGGGGAGTCTCAGGACGAGCAGTACTTC | . | . | TRBJ2-7 | TRBV11-1 | 14
CASSESPGQGKDTQYF | TGTGCCAGCAGTGAATCTCCGGGACAGGGCAAAGATACGCAGTATTTT | few | TRBD1 | TRBJ2-3 | TRBV6-1 | 16
CASSLSIMHSYNEQFF | TGTGCCAGCAGTTTATCGATAATGCACTCCTACAATGAGCAGTTCTTC | few | . | TRBJ2-1 | TRBV27 | 16
CSVEVAYNEQFF | TGCAGCGTTGAAGTAGCCTACAATGAGCAGTTCTTC | . | . | TRBJ2-1 | TRBV29-1 | 12
CASSPSVPYEQYF | TGTGCCAGCAGTCCAAGTGTCCCCTACGAGCAGTACTTC | . | . | TRBJ2-7 | TRBV11-2 | 13
CASSPWGQLNTEAFF | TGTGCCAGCAGCCCGTGGGGGCAGCTTAACACTGAAGCTTTCTTT | . | . | TRBJ1-1 | TRBV11-2 | 15
CAWSVGGSNTGELFF | TGTGCCTGGAGTGTAGGGGGCTCGAACACCGGGGAGCTGTTTTTT | . | TRBD1 | TRBJ2-2 | TRBV30 | 15
CASSSKDGGPLWAGYTF | TGTGCCAGCAGCTCAAAAGACGGAGGGCCCCTTTGGGCTGGCTACACCTTC | . | . | TRBJ1-2 | TRBV5-7 | 17
CASSYTQGTSSYEQYF | TGTGCCAGCAGCTATACTCAGGGAACGAGCTCCTACGAGCAGTACTTC | . | . | TRBJ2-7 | TRBV7-9 | 16
CASSQDHYEQYF | TGTGCCAGCAGCCAGGACCACTACGAGCAGTACTTC | . | . | TRBJ2-7 | TRBV7-8 | 12